This T cell receptor (beta chain) came from a study of spatial heterogeneity in lung cancer. Study-wide background: Raw reads contained each unique TCR and UMI combination more than ten times on average. Regarding the study as a whole: In tumors, expanded intratumoral alpha and beta TCR counts tracked mutation counts.

Sample time point: sample taken at primary tumor resection. The study sequenced unsorted whole RNA from tumor, nontumor lung or frozen PBMC. The CDR3 contains 15 residues. Looked up from germline, CDR1 is SQVTM and CDR2 is ANQGSEA. The junction had 8 bases not matched to a gene; V was cut back by 2 bases and J by 4 bases. This clonotype has ten or more counts. Its antigen is unidentified. Unique molecular identifiers, one per molecule, were present on every TCR cDNA molecule. TCRdb reprocessed the 5' RACE reads with MiXCR, giving one entry per CDR3 protein. The repertoire consists of 100,000 or so distinct CDR3 sequences, with approximately 4% occurring once and the leading ten covering roughly 20%.

The sequence was obtained from a male donor with early-stage non-small cell lung cancer. This material consisted of lung tumor tissue, taken at surgery. This sequence joins TRBV29-1 and TRBJ2-1; 7 bases fit TRBD2. In DNA, the CDR3 is TGCAGCGTTGAACCCCCAGCGGGGCAATACAATGAGCAGTTCTTC. This encodes CSVEPPAGQYNEQFF.